This T cell receptor (beta chain) is drawn from a study of OX40 agonist ivuxolimab in advanced cancers. Study overall: In this cohort, patients received ivuxolimab, an agonistic anti-OX40 (CD134) antibody.

The junction had 4 bases not matched to a gene; V was cut back by 6 bases and J by 1 base. Germline assignment: CDR1 MNHEY and CDR2 SVGAGI. The CDR3 consists of 15 residues. Study findings and constraints: Among expanded peripheral T cells, antigen specificity went undetermined.

Note on this clone: The antigen is unknown.

Assay: immunoSEQ multiplex PCR; the TCRdb copy retains only in-frame clones and omits some. The sample includes some 65,000 clones, about nine tenths of them seen just once. The gene calls are TRBV6-5 and TRBJ2-3, with TRBD2 matching over 10 bases. The source is an adult with an advanced solid tumor such as melanoma, head and neck, liver or kidney cancer. Source: CD4+ or CD8+ T cells sorted from blood, taken in a trial of the OX40 agonist ivuxolimab. The CDR3 bases are TGTGCCAGCAGCCGCGGACTAGCGGGCACAGATACGCAGTATTTT. Its protein product is CASSRGLAGTDTQYF.